This T cell receptor beta chain was identified during a study of T-cell memory formation after mild COVID-19. Across the whole study: Clustering of TCRs was largely donor specific.

MiXCR, applied by TCRdb to the 5' RACE reads, yields one record per CDR3 protein. The data hold 550,000 to 600,000 distinct CDR3 sequences, with about 18% observed a single time. CDR1 SEHNR and CDR2 FQNEAQ come from the germline V gene (reference sequence). The CDR3 has 15 residues. V shed 5 bases, J shed 5 bases, and the junction held 12 bases outside the gene matches. This clonotype was seen many times. The receptor comes from an adult woman who had mild COVID-19 (a few samples of this study predate the infection). Cell type and time point are not known. The sample consisted of PBMCs or a T cell subset sorted from them (not recorded which). The chain combines TRBV7-9 with TRBJ2-7; 7 bases line up with TRBD2. The CDR3 here is CASSPRVGGKNEQYF. CDR3 coding DNA: TGTGCCAGCAGCCCCCGGGTGGGGGGGAAAAACGAGCAGTACTTC.